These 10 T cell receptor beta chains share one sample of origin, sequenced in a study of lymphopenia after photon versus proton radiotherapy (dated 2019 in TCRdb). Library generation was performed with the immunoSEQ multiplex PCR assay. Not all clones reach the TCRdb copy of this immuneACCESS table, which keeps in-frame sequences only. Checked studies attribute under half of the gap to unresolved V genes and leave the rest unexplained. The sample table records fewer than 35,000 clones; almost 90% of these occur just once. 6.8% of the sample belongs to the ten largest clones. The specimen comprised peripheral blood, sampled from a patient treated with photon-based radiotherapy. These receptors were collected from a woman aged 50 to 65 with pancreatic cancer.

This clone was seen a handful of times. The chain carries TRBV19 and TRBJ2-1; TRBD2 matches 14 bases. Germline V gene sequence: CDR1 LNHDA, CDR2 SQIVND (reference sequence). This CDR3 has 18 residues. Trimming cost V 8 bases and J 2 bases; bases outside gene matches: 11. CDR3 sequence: CASDPIGLAGGTYNEQFF. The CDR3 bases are TGTGCCAGTGACCCCATCGGACTAGCGGGAGGTACCTACAATGAGCAGTTCTTC.

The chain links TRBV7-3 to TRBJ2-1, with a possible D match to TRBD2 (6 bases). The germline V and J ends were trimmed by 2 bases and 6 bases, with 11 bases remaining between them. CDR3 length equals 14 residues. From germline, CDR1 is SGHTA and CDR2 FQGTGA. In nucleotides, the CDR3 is TGTGCCAGCAGCTTAGCGGGGATGGCCAATGAGCAGTTCTTC. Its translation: CASSLAGMANEQFF. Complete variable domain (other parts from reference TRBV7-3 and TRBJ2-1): GAGVSQTPSNKVTEKGKYVELRCDPISGHTALYWYRQSLGQGPEFLIYFQGTGAADDSGLPNDRFFAVRPEGSVSTLKIQRTERGDSAVYLCASSLAGMANEQFFGPGTRLTVL.

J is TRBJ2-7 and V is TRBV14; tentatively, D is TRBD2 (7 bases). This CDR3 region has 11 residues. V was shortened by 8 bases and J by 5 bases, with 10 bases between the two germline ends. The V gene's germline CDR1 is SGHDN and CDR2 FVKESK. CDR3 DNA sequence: TGTGCCAGCGGGGGGGCAAACGAGCAGTACTTC. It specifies CASGGANEQYF.

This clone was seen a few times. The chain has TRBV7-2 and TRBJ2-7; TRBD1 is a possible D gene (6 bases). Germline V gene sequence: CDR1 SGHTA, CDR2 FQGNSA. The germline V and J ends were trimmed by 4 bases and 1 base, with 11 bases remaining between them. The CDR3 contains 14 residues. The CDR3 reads CASSSNRVSYEQYF. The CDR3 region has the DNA TGTGCCAGCAGCTCCAACAGGGTATCCTACGAGCAGTACTTC.

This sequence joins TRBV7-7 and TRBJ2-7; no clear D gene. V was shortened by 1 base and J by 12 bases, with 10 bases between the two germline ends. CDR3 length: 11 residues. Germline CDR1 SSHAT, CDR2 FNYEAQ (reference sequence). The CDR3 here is CASSLVSFRYF. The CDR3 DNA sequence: TGTGCCAGCAGCTTAGTATCATTTCGGTACTTC. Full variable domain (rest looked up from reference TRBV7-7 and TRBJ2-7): GAGVSQSPRYKVTKRGQDVTLRCDPISSHATLYWYQQALGQGPEFLTYFNYEAQPDKSGLPSDRFSAERPEGSISTLTIQRTEQRDSAMYRCASSLVSFRYFGPGTRLTVT.

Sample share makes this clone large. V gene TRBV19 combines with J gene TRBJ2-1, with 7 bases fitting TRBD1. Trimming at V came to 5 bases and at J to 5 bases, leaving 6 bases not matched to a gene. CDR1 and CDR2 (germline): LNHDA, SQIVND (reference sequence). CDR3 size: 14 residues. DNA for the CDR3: TGTGCCAGTAGTTTCGGGACAGCTAACAATGAGCAGTTCTTC. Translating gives CASSFGTANNEQFF.

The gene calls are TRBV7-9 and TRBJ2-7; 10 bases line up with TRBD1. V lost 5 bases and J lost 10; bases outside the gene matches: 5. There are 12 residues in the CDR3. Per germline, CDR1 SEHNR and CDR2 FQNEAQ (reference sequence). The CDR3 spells CASSQGDRGQYF. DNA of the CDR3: TGTGCCAGCAGCCAAGGGGACAGGGGCCAGTACTTC.

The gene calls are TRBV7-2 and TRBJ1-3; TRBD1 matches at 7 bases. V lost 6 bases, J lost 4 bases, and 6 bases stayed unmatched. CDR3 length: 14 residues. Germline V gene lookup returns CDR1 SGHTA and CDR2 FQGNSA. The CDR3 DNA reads TGTGCCAGCAGACTTACAGGGGCCGGAAACACCATATATTTT. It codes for CASRLTGAGNTIYF.

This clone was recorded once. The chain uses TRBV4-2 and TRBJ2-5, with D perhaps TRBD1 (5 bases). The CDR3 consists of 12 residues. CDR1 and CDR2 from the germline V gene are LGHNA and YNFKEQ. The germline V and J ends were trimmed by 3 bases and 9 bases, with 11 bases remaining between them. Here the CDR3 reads CASSQSQGPQYF. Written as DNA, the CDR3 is TGTGCCAGCAGCCAGTCCCAGGGTCCCCAGTACTTC.

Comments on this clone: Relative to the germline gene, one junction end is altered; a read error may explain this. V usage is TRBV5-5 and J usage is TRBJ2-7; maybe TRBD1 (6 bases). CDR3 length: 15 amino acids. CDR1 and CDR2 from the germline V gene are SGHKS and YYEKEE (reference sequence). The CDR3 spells CASSQDSGSSYEQYF. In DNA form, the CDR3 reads TGCGCCAGCAGCCAGGACAGCGGAAGCTCCTACGAGCAGTACTTC.